Listed here is a single T cell receptor beta chain. This clone was observed a single time. Its antigen remains unidentified. Base quality data are lacking; no much larger clone is found one base away. These data are taken from a study of cytomegalovirus exposure and HLA in healthy donors (TCRdb year 2017). Describing the broader study: An earlier analysis of several hundred of the donors reported approximately 270 Gb of sequence data and more than 90 million unique TCR beta sequences from 150 million to 200 million T cells. Roughly 5 DR-DQ haplotypes were treated as single units for association and clustering because of strong linkage in the cohort. Typing coverage differed by locus: A, B, C, DRB1 and DQB1 were typed in roughly 629-640 donors, DQA1 in 522, DPA1 in 600 to 610, and DPB1 in 400 to 490. Donor age, sex, ethnicity and CMV serostatus were compiled together with the repertoire data. All discovery cohort repertoires had been generated on a single sequencing platform. Rather than drawing on any new phenotypic data, the later analysis identified candidate immune exposures from TCR beta sequences and the way those sequences occurred across donors. A later analysis re-analyzed previously published TCR beta repertoires from roughly 690 donors and added high-resolution HLA genotyping to study TCR occurrence patterns. The study was designed to test whether signatures of past pathogen exposure could be identified by cataloging public T cell receptors. The study used immunosequencing to profile the T cell repertoires of several hundred subjects and linked those repertoires to cytomegalovirus serostatus. An earlier analysis of around 640 of the donors used high-throughput TCR beta sequencing to judge whether each TCR beta V gene segment behaved as functional or pseudogenic. A later genetic analysis used genome-wide SNP genotypes for about three fifths of the 666 donors, treating that subset as a discovery cohort. Roughly 300 gigabases of sequencing data and tens of millions of unique TCR sequences were included in an early release covering about 700 HLA-typed donors. Among the roughly 390 genotyped donors, 81% belonged to the genetic ancestry cluster associated with self-reported Caucasian donors. Among 398 genotyped donors of the cohort, an average of around 240,000 unique TCR beta nucleotide sequences was sequenced per donor, of which about 18% were non-productive. To predict cytomegalovirus infection status, the study brought together high-throughput TCR immunosequencing, statistical association of individual TCRs with disease status, and machine learning. HLA typing covered class I and class II loci at four-digit resolution. Besides the first cohort of under 700 subjects, a separate validation cohort made up of roughly 130 different subjects was used. The research as a whole found: Sequencing depth was assumed to be roughly uniform across donors in the presence/absence analyses, though that assumption may not hold. The 87-base-pair reads could not distinguish some IMGT-functional V segments, including TRBV6-2 and TRBV6-3, so those segments were excluded. In a later genetic analysis, a missense DCLRE1C variant was associated with V-gene and J-gene trimming of TCR beta chains, and the association was replicated in an independent cohort. A later analysis reported that several top co-occurrence clusters appeared linked to parvovirus B19, influenza, CMV and Epstein-Barr virus. A further reported finding was that TCR beta sequences accurately predicted the HLA-A and HLA-B alleles for most subjects in the first cohort. Strong co-occurrence of HLA alleles, especially DR and DQ, made assigning TCR associations to individual alleles difficult. Because HLA typing was unavailable for some donors at each locus, only the typed subset was used in association tests. Only TCR beta chains were sequenced in this cohort, and the absence of alpha or paired-chain data limited detectable features. A total of roughly 160 TCR beta chains were listed by the study as associated with cytomegalovirus. Correlated functional status among segregating V segments might reflect linkage disequilibrium, but an unknown experimental factor could not be ruled out. The earlier analysis of fewer than 750 of the donors excluded approximately 17 rarely observed V segments, including chromosome 9 orphons, because counts were too low. A later analysis associated 16,951 TCR beta sequences with specific HLA alleles at a false discovery rate of 0.05. In a later analysis, most CMV-associated TCR beta chains were found to appear HLA-restricted, with HLA associations seemingly driven largely by CMV exposure. The classifier was reported to diagnose cytomegalovirus status with high specificity and sensitivity in both the original cohort and the validation cohort. In a later genetic analysis, fewer N-insertions in productive TCRs were reported among donors in an Asian-associated ancestry cluster than the roughly 700-donor mean. Broadly in line with IMGT annotations, most TCR beta V segments showed up in productive rearrangements about 90% or about 30% of the time in an earlier analysis of roughly 590 of the donors. The authors suggested that the approach could potentially be generalized to other disease states and immunological phenotypes. A group of highly shared sequence variants was considered likely to be a technical artifact of the sequencing pipeline. Across donors, most TCR sequences were observed very rarely, whereas some public TCRs were present in many individuals. In a later analysis, HLA-associated TCR beta chains were found to be more clonally expanded and to have lower generation probabilities than equally common non-associated chains. Three of the identified cytomegalovirus-associated TCR beta chains were confirmed in vitro to be specific for cytomegalovirus antigens. For the cohort, immune exposure information was limited to CMV serostatus. In a later analysis, TCR association rates were found to vary across HLA loci, with the most associated TCRs seen for DRB1 alleles and the fewest for HLA-C alleles.

Libraries were constructed by the immunoSEQ multiplex PCR assay. A mixture of 60 forward primers for TCR Vbeta segments and 13 reverse primers for TCR Jbeta segments was used in the multiplex PCR. A multiplex PCR assay on genomic DNA amplified the CDR3 region of rearranged TCR beta genes. The Illumina HiSeq System was used to sequence the amplified TCR beta libraries as 87-base-pair reads. Concerning the study's data processing: Across the roughly 600 repertoires, a later analysis counted around 80 million unique TCR beta chains, roughly 11 million of which were shared by at least two donors. To remove PCR and sequencing errors, raw reads were error-corrected and collapsed into unique sequences using a nearest-neighbor algorithm that merged closely related sequences. CDR3 sequences were aligned to IMGT reference sequences to assign V, D and J gene segments. Each retained sequence needed at least a six-nucleotide match to both a V gene segment and a J gene segment. Rearrangements were classified as productive when the CDR3 lacked stop codons and remained in frame with V and J, and all other rearrangements were classified as non-productive. CDR3 was defined by IMGT convention, running from the second conserved V-encoded cysteine to the conserved J-encoded phenylalanine. The earlier analysis of about 610 of the donors excluded sequences that lacked an unambiguous match to a single V gene segment. In an earlier analysis of some 590 of the donors, a V segment was called functional when productive rearrangements were above 56.7%, and segregating when the standard deviation between donors exceeded 5%. A statistical classification framework was developed to diagnose cytomegalovirus status using the catalog of TCR beta chain sequences. V and J gene assignment, in a later analysis, came from comparing TCR nucleotide sequences with IMGT/GENE-DB human TR gene sequences. In a later analysis, CDR3 sequences and most-parsimonious VDJ recombination scenarios were assigned using the TCRdist pipeline. A later analysis defined each TCR beta chain by its CDR3 amino acid sequence plus V-gene family, and excluded reads lacking a unique V-gene family. A later analysis removed several hundred highly shared, low-generation-probability nucleotide sequences to deal with suspected cross-contamination and a sequencing artifact. In a later analysis, a clonal expansion index for each public chain was calculated from normalized within-repertoire ranks of inferred template counts. Generation probabilities in a later analysis came from a VDJ recombination model fitted to out-of-frame rearrangements, and those results were checked against IGoR. A later analysis scored TCR-TCR, TCR-HLA and TCR-CMV co-occurrence with hypergeometric tests, applying a repertoire-size bias correction to TCR pairs. In a later analysis, false discovery rates were estimated by permuting HLA or CMV assignments 20 times. A later analysis grouped co-occurring TCRs with DBSCAN, adding TCRdist sequence similarity when clustering within HLA-allele-positive subsets. Repertoires with fewer than 30,000 or more than 120,000 public chains, plus five repertoires with anomalous nucleotide sharing, were excluded from co-occurrence clustering. Here the immuneACCESS table is served through TCRdb, limited to in-frame sequences with V and J called. Missing clones are a known gap in these copies; in checked studies unresolved V genes cover under half, and the rest lacks a known reason. From that table come the V and J calls and clone size; the DNA was used to work out D and trimming. In all, the sample holds hundreds of thousands of clones, and around 80% of those were seen once. The ten largest clones capture approximately 6% of the sample.

Clipping removes 6 bases from V and 3 bases from J, with 10 as the unmatched junction base count. CDR1 and CDR2, per the germline V gene, are MRHNA and SNTAGT. Measured from the cysteine to the valine, the CDR3 is 16 residues long. Here the CDR3 DNA is all that survives: 48 bases in frame from base 1. The cohort consisted of 670 or so healthy bone marrow donors. Cohort members were all nominally healthy when sampled, although unrecorded immune exposures were likely present. The donor tested CMV seropositive and was one of the 289 seropositive cohort members. Every donor gave a peripheral blood sample, and the peripheral blood mononuclear cells from that sample were used for TCR beta sequencing. Genomic DNA was extracted from the blood cell samples with the Qiagen DNeasy Blood Extraction Kit.

The rearrangement combines TRBV6-4 with TRBJ2-7; 11 of the junction bases match TRBD2. This sequence originates from a man aged 40-49 years in good health and CMV-seropositive. Sequencing input: PBMCs. The DNA sequence reads TGTGCCAGCAGCAGTTCCGGGACTAGCGGAAACTACGAGCAGTACGTC. Protein translation: CASSSSGTSGNYEQYV.